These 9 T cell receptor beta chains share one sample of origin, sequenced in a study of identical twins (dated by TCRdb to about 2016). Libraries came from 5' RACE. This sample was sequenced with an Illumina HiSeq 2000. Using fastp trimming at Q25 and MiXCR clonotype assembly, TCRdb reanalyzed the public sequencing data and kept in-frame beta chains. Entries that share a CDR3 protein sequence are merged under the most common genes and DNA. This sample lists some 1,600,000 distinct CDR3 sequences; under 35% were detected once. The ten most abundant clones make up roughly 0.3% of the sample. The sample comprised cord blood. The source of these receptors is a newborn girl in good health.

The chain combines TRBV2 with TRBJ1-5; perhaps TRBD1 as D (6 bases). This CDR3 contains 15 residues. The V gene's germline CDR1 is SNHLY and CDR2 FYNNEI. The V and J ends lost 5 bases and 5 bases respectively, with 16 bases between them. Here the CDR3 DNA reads TGTGCCAGCAGTCTGACCAGGGGTTCCTATCAGCCCCAGCATTTT. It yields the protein CASSLTRGSYQPQHF. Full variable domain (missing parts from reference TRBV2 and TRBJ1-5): EPEVTQTPSHQVTQMGQEVILRCVPISNHLYFYWYRQILGQKVEFLVSFYNNEISEKSEIFDDQFSVERPDGSNFTLKIRSTKLEDSAMYFCASSLTRGSYQPQHFGDGTRLSIL.

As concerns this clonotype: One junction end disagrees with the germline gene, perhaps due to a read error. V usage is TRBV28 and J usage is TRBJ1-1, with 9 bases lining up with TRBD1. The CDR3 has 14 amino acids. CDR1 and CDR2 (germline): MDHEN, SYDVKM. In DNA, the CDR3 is TGTGCCAGCAGTTTTGGGACAGGGCACACTGAAGCTTCCTTT. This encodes CASSFGTGHTEASF.

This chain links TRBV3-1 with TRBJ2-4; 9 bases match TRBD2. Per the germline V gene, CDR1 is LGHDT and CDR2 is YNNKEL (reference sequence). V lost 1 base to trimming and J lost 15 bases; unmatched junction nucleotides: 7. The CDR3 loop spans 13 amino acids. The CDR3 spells CASSQGYGLARYF. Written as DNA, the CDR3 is TGTGCCAGCAGCCAAGGGTACGGACTAGCGAGGTACTTC.

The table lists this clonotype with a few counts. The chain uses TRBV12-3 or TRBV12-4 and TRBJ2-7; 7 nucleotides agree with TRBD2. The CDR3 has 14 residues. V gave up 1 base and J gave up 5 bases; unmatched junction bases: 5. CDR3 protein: CASSLVREPHEQYF. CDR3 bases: TGTGCCAGCAGTTTAGTGCGGGAGCCCCACGAGCAGTACTTC.

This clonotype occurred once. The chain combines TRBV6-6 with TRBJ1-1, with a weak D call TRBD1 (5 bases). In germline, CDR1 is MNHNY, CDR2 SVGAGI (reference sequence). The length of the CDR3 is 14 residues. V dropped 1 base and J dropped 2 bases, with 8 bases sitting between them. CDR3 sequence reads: CASSYWGKNTEAFF. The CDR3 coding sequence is TGTGCCAGCAGTTACTGGGGCAAAAACACTGAAGCTTTCTTT.

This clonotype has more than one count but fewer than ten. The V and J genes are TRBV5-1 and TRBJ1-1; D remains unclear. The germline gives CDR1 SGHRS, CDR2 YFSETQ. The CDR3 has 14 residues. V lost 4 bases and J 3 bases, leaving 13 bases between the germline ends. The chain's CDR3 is CASSLGSSYTEAFF. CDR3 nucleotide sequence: TGCGCCAGCAGCCTAGGTTCCAGTTACACTGAAGCTTTCTTT.

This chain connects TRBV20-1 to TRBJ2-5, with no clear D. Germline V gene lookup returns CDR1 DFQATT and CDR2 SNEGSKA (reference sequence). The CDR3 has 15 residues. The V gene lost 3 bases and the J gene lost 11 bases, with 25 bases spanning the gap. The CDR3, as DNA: TGCAGTGCTAGCGGTATCGGCGGCAGTGCCAATGAGCAGTACTTC. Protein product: CSASGIGGSANEQYF.

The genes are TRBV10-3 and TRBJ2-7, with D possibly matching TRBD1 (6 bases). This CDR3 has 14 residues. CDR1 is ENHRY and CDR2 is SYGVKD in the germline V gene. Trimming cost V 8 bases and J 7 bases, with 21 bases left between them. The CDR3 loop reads CAIGSVRGFNEQYF. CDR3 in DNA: TGTGCCATCGGTAGCGTTAGGGGGTTTAATGAGCAGTACTTC.

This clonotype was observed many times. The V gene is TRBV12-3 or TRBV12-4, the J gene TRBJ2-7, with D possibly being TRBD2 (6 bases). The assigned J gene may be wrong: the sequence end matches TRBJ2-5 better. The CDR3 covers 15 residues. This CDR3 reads CASSLDAGSMQTQYF. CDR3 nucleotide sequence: TGTGCCAGCAGTTTAGACGCCGGGAGTATGCAGACCCAGTACTTC.